Following are 32 T cell receptor beta chains from one sample sequenced in a study of T cells in Graves' hyperthyroidism and ophthalmopathy. The CDR3 regions of TCR beta were amplified from RNA transcripts. Researchers ran a first-round RT-PCR on the TCR CDR3 using the HTBI primer set. MiXCR was run by TCRdb on the multiplex PCR reads, yielding one entry per CDR3 protein. This table holds roughly 740,000 distinct CDR3 sequences, less than 20% found once. Input material: blood. These receptors all stem from a man between 18 and 35 years old with Graves' hyperthyroidism.

Worth noting for this clonotype: Germline is not matched at one junction end, which may reflect a read error. The chain carries TRBV4-1 and TRBJ2-1; perhaps D is TRBD1 or TRBD2 (6 bases each). The CDR3 extends over 14 amino acids. From germline, CDR1 is MGHRA and CDR2 YSYEKL. As DNA, the CDR3 is TGCGCCAGCAGCCAAGTAGGGGGGTTAAATGAGCAGTCCTTC. This encodes CASSQVGGLNEQSF.

Here the CDR3 DNA reads TGTGCCACCAGTGATTCCGGCGGCAGCTATGGCTACACCTTC. It codes for CATSDSGGSYGYTF. The chain carries TRBV24-1 and TRBJ1-2, with D uncertain. This CDR3 has 14 residues. Germline V gene data show CDR1 as KGHDR and CDR2 as SFDVKD. V was pared by 2 bases and J by 4 bases, with 10 bases between.

The sample holds a few counts of this clonotype. The V and J genes are TRBV29-1 and TRBJ2-3, with no clear D. The V gene's germline CDR1 is SQVTM and CDR2 ANQGSEA. The germline V and J ends were trimmed by 3 bases and 0 bases, with 7 bases remaining between them. The CDR3 runs to 13 residues. The CDR3 sequence: CSVEPPSTDTQYF. The CDR3 DNA is TGCAGCGTTGAGCCCCCTAGCACAGATACGCAGTATTTT.

This clonotype was seen only a few times. The gene calls are TRBV15 and TRBJ2-5; D is perhaps TRBD2 (6 bases). Germline V gene data show CDR1 as LNHNV and CDR2 as YYDKDF (reference sequence). The V end was cut by 1 base, the J end by 7 bases, with 16 bases between. The CDR3 is 15 residues long. In nucleotides, the CDR3 is TGTGCCACCAGCAGAGGTCCGGAGGGAGCCGGGACCCAGTACTTC. Protein sequence: CATSRGPEGAGTQYF.

This clonotype was seen repeatedly, ten times or more. The chain combines TRBV29-1 with TRBJ2-1; 7 bases match TRBD1. Germline V gene sequence: CDR1 SQVTM, CDR2 ANQGSEA. J lost 7 bases, V lost 3 bases, and 9 bases had no gene match. This CDR3 contains 14 residues. In DNA, the CDR3 is TGCAGCGTTGAGAGGGACAGACCCTTGAATGAGCAGTTCTTC. Translation: CSVERDRPLNEQFF.

This clonotype was seen a few times. CDR3 protein: CSASRGQSYSNQPQHF. The DNA for the CDR3 is TGCAGTGCTAGTAGGGGACAGAGTTATAGCAATCAGCCCCAGCATTTT. V is TRBV20-1 and J is TRBJ1-5; 7 nucleotides align to TRBD1. This CDR3 is 16 amino acids long. The V gene end was trimmed by 3 bases and the J gene end by 0 bases; junction bases not matched to a gene: 8. CDR1 DFQATT and CDR2 SNEGSKA come from the germline V gene (reference sequence).

This clonotype was picked up many times. The V and J genes are TRBV20-1 and TRBJ2-7, with D maybe TRBD1 (6 bases). CDR1 is DFQATT and CDR2 is SNEGSKA in the germline V gene (reference sequence). The CDR3 has 15 residues. V was trimmed by 3 bases and J by 3 bases, leaving 18 bases between them. CDR3 nucleotide sequence: TGCAGTGCTAGGGACCGGGACAAGGGAAGCTACGAGCAGTACTTC. Translating it yields CSARDRDKGSYEQYF.

Only a few counts were recorded for this clonotype. This chain links TRBV12-3 or TRBV12-4 with TRBJ1-6, with no clear D. V shed 3 bases and J shed 7 bases, with 16 bases lying between them. The CDR3 extends over 16 amino acids. For the CDR3, the DNA is TGTGCCAGCAGTTTCACTCGGCTGGGGATGAATTCACCCCTCCACTTT. It translates to CASSFTRLGMNSPLHF.

This clonotype appeared many times. The V gene is TRBV12-3 or TRBV12-4, the J gene TRBJ1-5, with no clear D. Trimming took off 6 bases at V and 4 bases at J, with 10 bases between the two ends. This CDR3 region has 13 residues. CDR3 amino acids: CASRNTANQPQHF. The DNA for the CDR3 is TGTGCCAGCAGAAACACCGCAAATCAGCCCCAGCATTTT.

This rearrangement joins TRBV5-8 to TRBJ2-1; perhaps D is TRBD1 or TRBD2 (5 bases each). V was pared by 0 bases and J by 15 bases, with 13 bases between. Germline-derived CDR1 and CDR2 are SGHTS and YDEGEE. This CDR3 is 12 amino acids long. CDR3 sequence reads: CASSLGLAQGFF. For the CDR3, the DNA is TGTGCCAGCAGCTTGGGTCTAGCCCAGGGGTTCTTC.

As regards this clonotype: With a much larger clone just one base away, this may be a read error. As the CDR3 is not closed by the conserved phenylalanine or tryptophan, this likely results from a read error. The chain joins TRBV12-3 or TRBV12-4 to TRBJ2-7; D is unresolved. CDR3 length: 14 amino acids. V was shortened by 5 bases and J by 4 bases, with 15 bases between the two germline ends. The chain's CDR3 is CASSPNRGRYEQYL. For the CDR3, the DNA is TGTGCCAGCAGTCCCAATCGCGGACGTTACGAGCAGTACCTC.

This clonotype was detected ten times or more. This sequence joins TRBV12-3 or TRBV12-4 and TRBJ2-7; TRBD2 is a possible D gene (5 bases). The germline V and J ends were trimmed by 5 bases and 2 bases, with 7 bases remaining between them. CDR3 length: 12 amino acids. CDR3: CASSGSTYEQYF. The CDR3 DNA follows: TGTGCCAGCAGTGGGAGTACCTACGAGCAGTACTTC.

This clonotype came up a few times. The rearrangement joins TRBV4-3 to TRBJ1-6, with TRBD1 matching over 10 bases. The germline CDR1 and CDR2 sequences are LGHNA and YSLEER. V lost 0 bases and J lost 5; bases outside the gene matches: 10. The length of the CDR3 is 19 residues. This CDR3 is CASSQDGTGEKRDNSPLHF. CDR3 DNA: TGCGCCAGCAGCCAAGACGGGACAGGGGAGAAAAGGGATAATTCACCCCTCCACTTT.

This clonotype was detected a few times. The chain employs TRBV6-1 and TRBJ2-7; weak D call: TRBD2 (8 bases). Germline V gene data show CDR1 as MNHNS and CDR2 as SASEGT. Trimming removed 9 bases from V and 2 bases from J, with 20 bases in between. The CDR3 has 15 amino acids. The CDR3 loop reads CASSPGGAGAYEQYF. In nucleotides, the CDR3 is TGTGCCAGTAGCCCAGGGGGAGCGGGAGCCTACGAGCAGTACTTC.

This clonotype was counted only a few times. V gene TRBV28 combines with J gene TRBJ2-7, with 10 bases matching TRBD1. The CDR3 has 16 residues. Trimming took 2 bases from V and 6 from J; bases not matched to a gene: 10. Germline lookup yields CDR1 MDHEN and CDR2 SYDVKM. In DNA, the CDR3 is TGTGCCAGCAGTTTAGTGCCGGGACAGGGGCAACGCGAGCAGTACTTC. It encodes CASSLVPGQGQREQYF.

The chain has TRBV5-1 and TRBJ2-2; D is possibly TRBD1 (6 bases). The CDR3 is made up of 15 amino acids. CDR1 is SGHRS, CDR2 YFSETQ, per germline. V dropped 2 bases and J dropped 4 bases, with 12 bases sitting between them. CDR3 coding DNA: TGCGCCAGCAGCTTATTAAACAGGGTCACCGGGGAGCTGTTTTTT. Translating it yields CASSLLNRVTGELFF.

The rearrangement joins TRBV19 to TRBJ2-5, with D possibly matching TRBD1 (6 bases). This CDR3 contains 14 residues. Trimming pared 6 bases from V and 5 bases from J, leaving 16 bases between. Germline CDR1 is LNHDA and CDR2 is SQIVND (reference sequence). The CDR3 sequence: CASSETDRTETQYF. The CDR3 coding sequence is TGTGCCAGTAGCGAAACTGACAGGACGGAGACCCAGTACTTC.

The chain is built from TRBV20-1 and TRBJ2-7, with D unresolved. V lost 5 bases, J lost 5 bases, and 16 bases lay in between. The CDR3 length is 13 residues. Germline lookup yields CDR1 DFQATT and CDR2 SNEGSKA (reference sequence). CDR3 sequence reads: CSAPRSPRDEQYF. In DNA, the CDR3 is TGCAGTGCTCCCAGAAGCCCTCGCGACGAGCAGTACTTC.

This chain connects TRBV5-1 to TRBJ1-1; TRBD1 aligns across 7 bases. Unmatched junction bases numbered 9, after V lost 3 bases and J lost 1 base. The germline V gene has CDR1 SGHRS and CDR2 YFSETQ. There are 16 residues in the CDR3. The CDR3 region has the DNA TGCGCCAGCAGCTGGTCAACAGGGGCCGGGAACACTGAAGCTTTCTTT. It encodes CASSWSTGAGNTEAFF.

This clonotype has a count of ten or more. This chain joins TRBV7-9 and TRBJ2-1; TRBD1 is a possible D gene (6 bases). Per the germline V gene, CDR1 is SEHNR and CDR2 is FQNEAQ (reference sequence). Between the trimmed V and J ends, which lost 3 bases and 5 bases, there was a span of 14 bases. This CDR3 is built from 15 residues. The chain's CDR3 is CASSFLTGLNNEQFF. The CDR3 region has the DNA TGTGCCAGCAGCTTTCTCACAGGGCTTAACAATGAGCAGTTCTTC.

This clonotype occurred many times. The CDR3 is CASISGTKLSYEQYF. The DNA of the CDR3 is TGTGCCAGCATCTCTGGGACAAAACTCTCCTACGAGCAGTACTTC. The rearrangement uses TRBV28 and TRBJ2-7; TRBD1 might be the D (6 bases). Per germline, CDR1 MDHEN and CDR2 SYDVKM. This CDR3 contains 15 residues. V was clipped by 7 bases and J by 0 bases, with 16 bases between them.

The chain links TRBV18 to TRBJ1-2; TRBD1 is a possible D gene (5 bases). The CDR3 extends over 15 amino acids. Germline V gene data show CDR1 as KGHSH and CDR2 as LQKENI. V was clipped by 3 bases and J by 4 bases, with 15 bases between them. DNA for the CDR3: TGTGCCAGCTCACCGCCCGGGACGGCACTCTATGGCTACACCTTC. Protein sequence: CASSPPGTALYGYTF.

There are many counts of this clonotype. V is TRBV28 and J is TRBJ2-4, with D hard to call. The CDR3 consists of 14 residues. Germline CDR1 MDHEN, CDR2 SYDVKM. V was clipped by 5 bases and J by 0 bases, with 8 bases between them. This CDR3 reads CASSAPLAKNIQYF. The CDR3 DNA reads TGTGCCAGCAGTGCCCCGCTAGCCAAAAACATTCAGTACTTC. The full variable domain, completed using reference TRBV28 and TRBJ2-4, is DVKVTQSSRYLVKRTGEKVFLECVQDMDHENMFWYRQDPGLGLRLIYFSYDVKMKEKGDIPEGYSVSREKKERFSLILESASTNQTSMYLCASSAPLAKNIQYFGAGTRLSVL.

J is TRBJ2-7 and V is TRBV28, with D tentatively TRBD1 (5 bases). Trimming removed 5 bases from V and 2 bases from J, with 19 bases in between. Germline V gene sequence: CDR1 MDHEN, CDR2 SYDVKM. There are 16 residues in the CDR3. The CDR3 loop reads CASSLPDTPSPYEQYF. The DNA for the CDR3 is TGTGCCAGCAGTCTCCCGGACACACCGAGTCCCTACGAGCAGTACTTC.

In this sample, this clonotype turned up a few times. This sequence joins TRBV6-1 and TRBJ2-1, with D perhaps matching TRBD1 or TRBD2 (5 bases each). Germline values: CDR1 MNHNS, CDR2 SASEGT. Trimming pared 6 bases from V and 3 bases from J, leaving 15 bases between. The CDR3 is 15 amino acids. This CDR3 is CASRRSGTIYNEQFF. The DNA of the CDR3 is TGTGCCAGCAGACGGTCCGGGACCATCTACAATGAGCAGTTCTTC.

This clonotype was observed a handful of times. The V and J genes are TRBV20-1 and TRBJ2-7; 13 nucleotides match TRBD2. Germline lookup yields CDR1 DFQATT and CDR2 SNEGSKA (reference sequence). CDR3 length: 13 amino acids. The ends lost 4 bases at V and 7 bases at J; junction bases unmatched: 4. CDR3 nucleotides: TGCAGTGCTACCCGGACTAGCGGGAGAGAGCAGTACTTC. It translates to CSATRTSGREQYF.

This clonotype was seen ten or more times. The chain joins TRBV6-1 to TRBJ2-3; 12 positions match TRBD2. CDR3 length: 18 residues. The ends lost 6 bases at V and 2 bases at J; junction bases unmatched: 12. The germline CDR1 and CDR2 sequences are MNHNS and SASEGT. The CDR3 DNA follows: TGTGCCAGCAGCCCTCCGCTTGGACTAGCGGGACTCACAGATACGCAGTATTTT. It codes for CASSPPLGLAGLTDTQYF.

This chain uses TRBV7-9 with TRBJ2-1, with TRBD2 matching 8 bases. Germline assignment: CDR1 SEHNR and CDR2 FQNEAQ (reference sequence). With V trimmed by 1 base and J by 0 bases, 2 bases remained unmatched. The CDR3 loop spans 16 amino acids. CDR3 sequence: CASSLGLAISYNEQFF. The CDR3 bases are TGTGCCAGCAGCTTAGGACTAGCGATCTCCTACAATGAGCAGTTCTTC.

The chain couples TRBV12-3 or TRBV12-4 to TRBJ2-5; 10 bases line up with TRBD1. The CDR3 consists of 15 residues. V was pared by 7 bases and J by 4 bases, with 9 bases of the junction left unmatched. This CDR3 reads CASTRGQGGRETQYF. CDR3 nucleotide sequence: TGTGCCAGCACCAGAGGACAGGGGGGTCGAGAGACCCAGTACTTC.

The table lists this clonotype with many counts. J is TRBJ2-1 and V is TRBV2; 12 bases line up with TRBD2. The ends lost 4 bases at V and 9 bases at J; junction bases unmatched: 1. Germline CDR1 SNHLY, CDR2 FYNNEI. The CDR3 loop spans 13 amino acids. The CDR3 nucleotides are TGTGCCAGCAGTGTGGGACTAGCGGGTGAGCAGTTCTTC. Its protein product is CASSVGLAGEQFF. The full variable domain, with the rest looked up from reference TRBV2 and TRBJ2-1, is EPEVTQTPSHQVTQMGQEVILRCVPISNHLYFYWYRQILGQKVEFLVSFYNNEISEKSEIFDDQFSVERPDGSNFTLKIRSTKLEDSAMYFCASSVGLAGEQFFGPGTRLTVL.

This clonotype was seen more than once but under ten times. This rearrangement joins TRBV5-1 to TRBJ1-2; TRBD1 might be the D (5 bases). V was cut by 0 bases and J by 7 bases, with 7 bases left in between. Germline lookup yields CDR1 SGHRS and CDR2 YFSETQ. CDR3 size: 12 residues. CDR3 in amino acids: CASSLVGTGYTF. The CDR3 bases are TGCGCCAGCAGCTTGGTGGGGACTGGCTACACCTTC. Full variable domain (remainder filled in from reference TRBV5-1 and TRBJ1-2): KAGVTQTPRYLIKTRGQQVTLSCSPISGHRSVSWYQQTPGQGLQFLFEYFSETQRNKGNFPGRFSGRQFSNSRSEMNVSTLELGDSALYLCASSLVGTGYTFGSGTRLTVV.

The V gene is TRBV10-3, the J gene TRBJ2-2; D may be TRBD1 (6 bases). Germline V gives CDR1 ENHRY, CDR2 SYGVKD. Trimming stripped 5 bases from V and 0 bases from J, with 10 bases between. This CDR3 has 15 amino acids. CDR3 sequence reads: CAISPGHSNTGELFF. For the CDR3, the DNA is TGTGCCATCAGTCCGGGACACTCGAACACCGGGGAGCTGTTTTTT.